The 4 T cell receptor beta chains presented below share a single source sample, sequenced in a study of molecular identifiers for immune sequencing clone quantification. Using its own MiXCR run on the PCR reads, TCRdb lists one record per CDR3 protein. Among over 600,000 distinct CDR3 sequences listed, nearly 20% were seen once. Specimen: naive CD8+ T cells from blood, with Jurkat cell RNA spiked in. Documented subset: FACS-sorted CD8+CD4-CCR7+CD45RA+ naive T cells. The receptor source for this set is a human donor in good health. Some libraries in this study had Jurkat cell RNA spiked in.

Many counts were recorded for this clonotype. CDR3 sequence (DNA): TGTGCCGCGGGACAGGGGTCTGAAGCTTTCTTT. This sequence encodes CAAGQGSEAFF. This chain connects TRBV25-1 to TRBJ1-1, with TRBD1 identical over 10 bases. There are 11 residues in the CDR3. The V segment lost 11 bases and the J segment 6 bases; nucleotides outside the gene matches: 3. From germline, CDR1 is MGHDK and CDR2 SYGVNS.

Details on this clonotype: A much larger clone differs from this one at a single base, so this may be a read error. This chain connects TRBV5-1 to TRBJ2-7; no definite D call. The CDR3 runs 16 residues. Germline values: CDR1 SGHRS, CDR2 YFSETQ. CDR3: CASSLPVGASSYERYF. CDR3 bases: TGCGCCAGCAGCTTGCCAGTCGGCGCGAGCTCCTACGAGCGGTACTTC.

The chain uses TRBV12-3 or TRBV12-4 and TRBJ1-3; 11 bases are shared with TRBD1. Germline trimming cut 5 bases from V and 7 bases from J; bases unmatched to any gene: 10. The CDR3 covers 16 residues. CDR3 residues: CASSPPGQGVWNTIYF. The CDR3 coding sequence is TGTGCCAGCAGTCCTCCGGGACAGGGGGTCTGGAACACCATATATTTT.

The table lists this clonotype with a few counts. The chain joins TRBV19 to TRBJ1-2; possible D gene TRBD1, 5 bases. The CDR3 is 16 amino acids. The germline V gene has CDR1 LNHDA and CDR2 SQIVND (reference sequence). Trimming removed 0 bases at V and 6 bases at J, with 17 bases between. The CDR3 sequence: CASSIDLKDGQNGYTF. Here the CDR3 DNA reads TGTGCCAGTAGTATAGATCTGAAGGACGGACAAAATGGCTACACCTTC.